What follows are 2 T cell receptor beta chains derived from one specimen sequenced in a study of blood T cell repertoires in COVID-19. The table came from immunoSEQ multiplex PCR; TCRdb's copy has only in-frame clones and leaves some out. The sample yields roughly 260,000 clones, 86% seen once. Sequencing used peripheral blood. Receptors originate from a man aged 35-49 years who had recovered from COVID-19.

The chain is built from TRBV6-5 and TRBJ1-6; D is ambiguous. V lost 6 bases to trimming and J lost 7 bases, with 13 bases between them. Looked up from germline, CDR1 is MNHEY and CDR2 is SVGAGI. This CDR3 is built from 14 residues. The CDR3 region is CASSPASGNSPLHF. The CDR3 DNA is TGTGCCAGCAGCCCCGCGAGCGGGAATTCACCCCTCCACTTT.

This chain uses TRBV19 with TRBJ1-2; D unresolved. The V gene's germline CDR1 is LNHDA and CDR2 SQIVND (reference sequence). The CDR3 runs to 15 residues. V was cut by 9 bases and J by 0 bases, with 17 bases left in between. The CDR3 sequence: CASRPLNRTNYGYTF. CDR3 coding DNA: TGTGCCAGCCGACCCCTTAACAGAACTAACTATGGCTACACCTTC.